This T cell receptor (beta chain) was observed in a study of vaccination effects on CD4 cells after COVID-19. Study background: Vaccination of participants consisted of two doses of either the BNT162b2 or mRNA-1273 vaccine.

ViraFEST used viral peptide pools to expand antigen-specific CD4+ T cells before sequencing. Investigators separated out CD4+ T cells once more than nine days of culture had passed. The healthy vaccine recipients, who had no prior SARS-CoV-2 infection, showed negative nucleocapsid antibodies. Both day 3 and day 7 saw half the medium replaced with IL-2 medium. TCRdb's copy holds only in-frame clones and misses some; the assay was immunoSEQ multiplex PCR. The table lists tens of thousands of clones, 65% to 85% of them singletons. Comments on this clone: Its antigen is as yet unknown.

CDR1 and CDR2 from the germline V gene are MDHEN and SYDVKM. Unmatched junction bases numbered 6, after V lost 5 bases and J lost 6 bases. The CDR3 extends over 13 amino acids. The sequence was collected from a human donor who received a COVID-19 vaccine. The sequences come from CD4+ T cells from PBMCs cultured with HCoV-NL63 spike peptides, collected before COVID-19 vaccination. The chain couples TRBV28 to TRBJ1-2; 7 bases align to TRBD1. CDR3 protein: CASSPGTANGYTF. In DNA, the CDR3 is TGTGCCAGCAGTCCCGGGACAGCGAATGGCTACACCTTC.